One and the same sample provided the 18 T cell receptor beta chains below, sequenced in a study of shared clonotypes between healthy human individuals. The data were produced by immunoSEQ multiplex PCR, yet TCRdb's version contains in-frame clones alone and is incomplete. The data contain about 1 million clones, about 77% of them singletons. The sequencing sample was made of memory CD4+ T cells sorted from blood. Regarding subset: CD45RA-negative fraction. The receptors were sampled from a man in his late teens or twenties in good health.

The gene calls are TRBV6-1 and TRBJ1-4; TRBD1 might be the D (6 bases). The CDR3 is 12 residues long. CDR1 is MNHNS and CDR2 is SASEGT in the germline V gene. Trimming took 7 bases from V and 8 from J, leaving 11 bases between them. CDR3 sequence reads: CASTPGGEKLFF. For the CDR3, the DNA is TGTGCCAGCACCCCCGGGGGCGAAAAACTGTTTTTT.

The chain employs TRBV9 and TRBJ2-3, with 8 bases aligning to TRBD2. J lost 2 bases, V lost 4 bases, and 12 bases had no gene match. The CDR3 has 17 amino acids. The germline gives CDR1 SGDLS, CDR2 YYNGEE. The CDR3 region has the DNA TGTGCCAGCAGCCCCGGTCGGGGGGGGCGAACCACAGATACGCAGTATTTT. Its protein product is CASSPGRGGRTTDTQYF.

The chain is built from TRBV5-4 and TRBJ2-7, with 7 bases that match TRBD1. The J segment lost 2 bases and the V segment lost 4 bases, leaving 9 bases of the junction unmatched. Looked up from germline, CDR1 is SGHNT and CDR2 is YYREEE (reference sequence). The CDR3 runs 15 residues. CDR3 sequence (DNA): TGTGCCAGCAGCGACCTGAGGCAGGGGGCCTACGAGCAGTACTTC. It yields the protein CASSDLRQGAYEQYF.

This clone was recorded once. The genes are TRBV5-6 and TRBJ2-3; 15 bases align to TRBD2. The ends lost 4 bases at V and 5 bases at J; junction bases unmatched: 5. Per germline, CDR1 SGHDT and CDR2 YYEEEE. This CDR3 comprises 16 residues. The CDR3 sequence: CASSQGLAGGKDTQYF. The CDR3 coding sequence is TGTGCCAGCAGCCAAGGACTAGCGGGAGGGAAAGATACGCAGTATTTT.

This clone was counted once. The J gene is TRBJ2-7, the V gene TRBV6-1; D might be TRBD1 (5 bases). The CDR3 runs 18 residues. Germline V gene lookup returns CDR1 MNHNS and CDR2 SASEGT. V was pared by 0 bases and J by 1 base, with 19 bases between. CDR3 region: CASSEARPPTGPSYEQYF. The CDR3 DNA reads TGTGCCAGCAGTGAAGCGCGCCCCCCAACAGGCCCATCCTACGAGCAGTACTTC.

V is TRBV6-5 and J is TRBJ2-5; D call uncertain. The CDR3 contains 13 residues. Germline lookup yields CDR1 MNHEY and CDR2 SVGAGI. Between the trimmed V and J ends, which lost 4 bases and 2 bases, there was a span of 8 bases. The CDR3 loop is CASSLPGQETQYF. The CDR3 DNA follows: TGTGCCAGCAGTTTACCAGGACAAGAGACCCAGTACTTC.

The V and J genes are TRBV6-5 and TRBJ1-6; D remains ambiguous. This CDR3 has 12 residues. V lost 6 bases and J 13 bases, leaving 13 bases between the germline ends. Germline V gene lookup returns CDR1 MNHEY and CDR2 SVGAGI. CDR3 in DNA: TGTGCCAGCAGCTACCTATCCGGTCCCCTCCACTTT. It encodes CASSYLSGPLHF.

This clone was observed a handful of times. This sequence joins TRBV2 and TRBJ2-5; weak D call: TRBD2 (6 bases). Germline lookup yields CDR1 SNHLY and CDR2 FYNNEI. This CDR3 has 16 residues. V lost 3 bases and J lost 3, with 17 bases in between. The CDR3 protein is CASSDSLRGREETQYF. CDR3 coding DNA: TGTGCCAGCAGTGACTCTCTGCGGGGCAGGGAAGAGACCCAGTACTTC. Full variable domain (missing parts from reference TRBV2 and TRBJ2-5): EPEVTQTPSHQVTQMGQEVILRCVPISNHLYFYWYRQILGQKVEFLVSFYNNEISEKSEIFDDQFSVERPDGSNFTLKIRSTKLEDSAMYFCASSDSLRGREETQYFGPGTRLLVL.

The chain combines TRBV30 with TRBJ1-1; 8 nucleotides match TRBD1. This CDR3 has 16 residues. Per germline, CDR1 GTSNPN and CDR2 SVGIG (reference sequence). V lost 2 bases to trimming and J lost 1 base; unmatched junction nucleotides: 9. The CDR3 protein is CAWSPPFGQGNTEAFF. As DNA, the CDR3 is TGTGCCTGGAGTCCCCCCTTTGGACAGGGGAACACTGAAGCTTTCTTT.

CDR3 amino acids: CASTPKGGPGKDTQYF. The CDR3, as DNA: TGTGCCAGTACCCCTAAGGGGGGGCCGGGCAAGGATACGCAGTATTTT. V and J are TRBV19 and TRBJ2-3, with D perhaps TRBD2 (7 bases). The germline V and J ends were trimmed by 7 bases and 6 bases, with 23 bases remaining between them. In germline, CDR1 is LNHDA, CDR2 SQIVND (reference sequence). The CDR3 extends over 16 amino acids.

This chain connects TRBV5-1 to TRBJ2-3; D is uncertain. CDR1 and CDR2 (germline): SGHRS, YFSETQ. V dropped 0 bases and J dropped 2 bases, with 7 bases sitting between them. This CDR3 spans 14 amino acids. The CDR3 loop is CASSLDTYTDTQYF. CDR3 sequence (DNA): TGCGCCAGCAGCTTGGATACTTACACAGATACGCAGTATTTT.

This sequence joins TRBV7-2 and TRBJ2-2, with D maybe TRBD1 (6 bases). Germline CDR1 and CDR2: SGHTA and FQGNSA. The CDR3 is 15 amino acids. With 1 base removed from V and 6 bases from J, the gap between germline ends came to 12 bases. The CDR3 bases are TGTGCCAGCAGCTTAGAACAGGGCGGCGCCGGGGAGCTGTTTTTT. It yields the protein CASSLEQGGAGELFF.

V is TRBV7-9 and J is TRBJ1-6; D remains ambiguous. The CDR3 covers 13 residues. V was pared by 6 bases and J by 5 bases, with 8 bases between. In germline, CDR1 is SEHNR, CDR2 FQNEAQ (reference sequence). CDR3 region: CASSWQDNSPLHF. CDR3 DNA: TGTGCCAGCAGTTGGCAGGATAATTCACCCCTCCACTTT. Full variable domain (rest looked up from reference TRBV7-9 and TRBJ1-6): DTGVSQNPRHKITKRGQNVTFRCDPISEHNRLYWYRQTLGQGPEFLTYFQNEAQLEKSRLLSDRFSAERPKGSFSTLEIQRTEQGDSAMYLCASSWQDNSPLHFGNGTRLTVT.

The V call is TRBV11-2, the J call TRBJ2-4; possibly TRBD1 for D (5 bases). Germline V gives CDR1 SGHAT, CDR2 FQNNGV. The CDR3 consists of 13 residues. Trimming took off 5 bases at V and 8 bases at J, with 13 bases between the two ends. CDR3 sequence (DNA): TGTGCCAGCAGCCCACTCATAGGGGACATTCAGTACTTC. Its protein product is CASSPLIGDIQYF. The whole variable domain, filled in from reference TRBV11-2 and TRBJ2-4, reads EAGVAQSPRYKIIEKRQSVAFWCNPISGHATLYWYQQILGQGPKLLIQFQNNGVVDDSQLPKDRFSAERLKGVDSTLKIQPAKLEDSAVYLCASSPLIGDIQYFGAGTRLSVL.

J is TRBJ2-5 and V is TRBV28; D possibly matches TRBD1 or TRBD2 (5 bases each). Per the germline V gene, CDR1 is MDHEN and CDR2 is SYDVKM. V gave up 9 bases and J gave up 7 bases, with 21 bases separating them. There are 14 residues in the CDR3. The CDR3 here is CASWGDSGKRTQYF. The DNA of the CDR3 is TGTGCCAGTTGGGGAGACAGCGGAAAGCGGACCCAGTACTTC.

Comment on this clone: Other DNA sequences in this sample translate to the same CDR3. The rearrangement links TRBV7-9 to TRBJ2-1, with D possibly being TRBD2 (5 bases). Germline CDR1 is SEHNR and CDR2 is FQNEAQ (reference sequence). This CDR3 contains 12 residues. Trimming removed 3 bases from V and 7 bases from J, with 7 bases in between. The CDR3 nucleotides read TGTGCCAGCAGCTTCTCGGGGAATGAGCAGTTCTTC. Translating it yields CASSFSGNEQFF.

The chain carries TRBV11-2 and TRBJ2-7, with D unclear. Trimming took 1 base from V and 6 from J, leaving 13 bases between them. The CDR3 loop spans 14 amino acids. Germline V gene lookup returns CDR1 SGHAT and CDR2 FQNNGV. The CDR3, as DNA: TGTGCCAGCAGCTTAGGACGCAGCTCTCTCGAGCAGTACTTC. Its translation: CASSLGRSSLEQYF.

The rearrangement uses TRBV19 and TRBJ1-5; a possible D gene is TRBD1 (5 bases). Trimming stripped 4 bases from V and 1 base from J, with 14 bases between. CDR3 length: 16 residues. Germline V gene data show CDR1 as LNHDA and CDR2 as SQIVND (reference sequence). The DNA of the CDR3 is TGTGCCAGTAGTAAAGGGGACGGACTCAGCAATCAGCCCCAGCATTTT. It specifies CASSKGDGLSNQPQHF.